The subject of this entry is one T cell receptor beta chain. The antigen is not known. The CDR3 runs 16 residues. Germline V gives CDR1 LNHDA, CDR2 SQIVND (reference sequence). V was pared by 2 bases and J by 1 base, with 13 bases between. This specimen belongs to a study of a mutant IDH1 vaccine in newly diagnosed glioma. Time point defined: week 5, during vaccination. Every single dose of the vaccine, 300 ug of mutant IDH1 20-mer peptide, came with topical imiquimod. Those who donated had recent WHO grade 3 or 4 IDH1-mutant, ATRX-lost astrocytomas. Sequencing used immunoSEQ multiplex PCR; TCRdb keeps in-frame clones, though not all of them. The sample has roughly 39,000 clones; around 85% are singletons.

The receptor comes from a man aged 40-49 years with glioma. The starting material was PBMCs, obtained from a glioma patient whose treatment included an IDH1 peptide vaccine. V and J are TRBV19 and TRBJ2-3, with D unresolved. CDR3 nucleotide sequence: TGTGCCAGTAGTATATGGAGCCAGACTGGCACAGATACGCAGTATTTT. Protein: CASSIWSQTGTDTQYF.